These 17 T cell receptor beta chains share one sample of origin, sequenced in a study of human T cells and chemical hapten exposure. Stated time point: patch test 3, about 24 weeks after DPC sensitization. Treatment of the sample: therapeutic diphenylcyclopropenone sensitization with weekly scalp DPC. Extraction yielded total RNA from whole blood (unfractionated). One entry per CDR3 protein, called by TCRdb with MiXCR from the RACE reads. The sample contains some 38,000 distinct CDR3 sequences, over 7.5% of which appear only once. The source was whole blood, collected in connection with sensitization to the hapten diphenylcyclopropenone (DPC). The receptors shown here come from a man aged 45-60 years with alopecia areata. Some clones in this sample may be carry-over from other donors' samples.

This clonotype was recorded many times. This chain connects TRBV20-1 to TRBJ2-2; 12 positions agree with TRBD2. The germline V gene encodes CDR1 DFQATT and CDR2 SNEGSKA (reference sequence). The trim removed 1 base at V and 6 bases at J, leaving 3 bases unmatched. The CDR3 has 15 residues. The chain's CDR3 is CSARGLAGGAGELFF. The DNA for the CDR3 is TGCAGTGCTAGAGGGCTAGCGGGAGGGGCCGGGGAGCTGTTTTTT.

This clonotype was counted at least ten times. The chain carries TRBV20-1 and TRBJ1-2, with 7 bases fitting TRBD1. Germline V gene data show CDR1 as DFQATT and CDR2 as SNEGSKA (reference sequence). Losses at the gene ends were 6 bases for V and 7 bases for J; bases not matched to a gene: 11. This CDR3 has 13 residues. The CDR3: CSAIPPGTAGYTF. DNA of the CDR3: TGCAGTGCAATTCCCCCCGGGACAGCTGGCTACACCTTC.

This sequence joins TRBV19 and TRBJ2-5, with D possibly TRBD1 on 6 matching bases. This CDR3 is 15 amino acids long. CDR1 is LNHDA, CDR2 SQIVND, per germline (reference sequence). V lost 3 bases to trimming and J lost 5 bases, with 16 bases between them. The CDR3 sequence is CASSISIGTLETQYF. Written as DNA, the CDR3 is TGTGCCAGTAGTATCAGCATCGGGACATTGGAGACCCAGTACTTC.

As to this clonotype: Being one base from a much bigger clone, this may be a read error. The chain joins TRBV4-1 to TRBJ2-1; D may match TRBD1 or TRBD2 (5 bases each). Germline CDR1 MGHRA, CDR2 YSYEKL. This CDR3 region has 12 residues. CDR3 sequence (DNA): TGCGCCACCAGCCGGCTAGCAGGGGAGCAGTTCTTC. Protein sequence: CATSRLAGEQFF.

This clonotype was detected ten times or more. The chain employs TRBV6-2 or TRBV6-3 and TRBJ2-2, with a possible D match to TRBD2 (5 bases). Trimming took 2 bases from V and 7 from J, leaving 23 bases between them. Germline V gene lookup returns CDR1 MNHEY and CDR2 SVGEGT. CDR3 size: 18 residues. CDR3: CASSYPPFERSRVGELFF. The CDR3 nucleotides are TGTGCCAGCAGTTACCCCCCTTTCGAGCGGAGCCGAGTCGGGGAGCTGTTTTTT.

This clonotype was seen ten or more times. CDR3 protein: CSGQVSPYEQYF. The CDR3 bases are TGCAGCGGACAGGTATCCCCCTACGAGCAGTACTTC. The J gene is TRBJ2-7, the V gene TRBV20-1; TRBD1 agrees at 7 bases. This CDR3 is built from 12 residues. From germline, CDR1 is DFQATT and CDR2 SNEGSKA (reference sequence).

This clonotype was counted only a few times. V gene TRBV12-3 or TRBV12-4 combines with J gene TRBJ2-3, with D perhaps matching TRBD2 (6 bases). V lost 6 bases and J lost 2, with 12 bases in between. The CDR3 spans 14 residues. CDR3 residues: CASSPGGNTDTQYF. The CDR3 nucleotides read TGTGCCAGCAGCCCCGGGGGAAACACAGATACGCAGTATTTT.

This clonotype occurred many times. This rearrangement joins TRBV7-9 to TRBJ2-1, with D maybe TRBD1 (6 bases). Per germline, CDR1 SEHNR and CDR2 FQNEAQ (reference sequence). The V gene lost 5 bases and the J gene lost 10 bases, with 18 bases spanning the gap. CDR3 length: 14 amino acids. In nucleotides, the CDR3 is TGTGCCAGCAGCAATCGACAGGCTACTGGGGAGCAGTTCTTC. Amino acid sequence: CASSNRQATGEQFF.

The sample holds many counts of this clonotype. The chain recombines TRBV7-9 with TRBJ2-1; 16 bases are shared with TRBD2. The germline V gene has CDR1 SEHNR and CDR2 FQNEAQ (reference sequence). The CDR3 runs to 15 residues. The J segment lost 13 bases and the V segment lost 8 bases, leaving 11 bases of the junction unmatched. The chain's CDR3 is CASGSGTSGRVNQFF. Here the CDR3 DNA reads TGTGCCAGCGGATCCGGGACTAGCGGGAGGGTAAACCAGTTCTTC.

CDR3 residues: CASSLGTGSVEQYF. The CDR3 DNA sequence: TGCGCCAGCAGCTTAGGGACAGGGTCGGTGGAGCAGTACTTC. The chain uses TRBV5-1 and TRBJ2-7; 9 nucleotides match TRBD1. Germline assignment: CDR1 SGHRS and CDR2 YFSETQ. This CDR3 comprises 14 residues. Trimming removed 2 bases from V and 7 bases from J; junction bases left unmatched: 7.

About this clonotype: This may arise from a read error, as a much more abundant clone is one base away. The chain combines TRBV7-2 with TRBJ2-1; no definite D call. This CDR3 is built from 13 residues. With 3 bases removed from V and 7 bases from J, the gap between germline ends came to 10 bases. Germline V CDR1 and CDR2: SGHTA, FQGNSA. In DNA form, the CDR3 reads TGTGCCAGCAGCTTGCACCTTTTAAATGAGCAGTTCTTC. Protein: CASSLHLLNEQFF.

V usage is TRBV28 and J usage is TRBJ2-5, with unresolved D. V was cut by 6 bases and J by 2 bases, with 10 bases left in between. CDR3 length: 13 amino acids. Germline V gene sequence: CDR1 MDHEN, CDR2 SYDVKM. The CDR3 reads CASSVGLQETQYF. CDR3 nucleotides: TGTGCCAGCAGCGTAGGGTTGCAAGAGACCCAGTACTTC. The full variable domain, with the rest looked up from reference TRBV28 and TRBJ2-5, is DVKVTQSSRYLVKRTGEKVFLECVQDMDHENMFWYRQDPGLGLRLIYFSYDVKMKEKGDIPEGYSVSREKKERFSLILESASTNQTSMYLCASSVGLQETQYFGPGTRLLVL.

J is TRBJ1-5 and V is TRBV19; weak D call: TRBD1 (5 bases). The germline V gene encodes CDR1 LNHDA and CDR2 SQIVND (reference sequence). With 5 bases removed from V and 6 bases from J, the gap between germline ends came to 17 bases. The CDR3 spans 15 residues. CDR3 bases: TGTGCCAGTAGTCGGAGGGCAGGGACGGGTCAGCCCCAGCATTTT. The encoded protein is CASSRRAGTGQPQHF.

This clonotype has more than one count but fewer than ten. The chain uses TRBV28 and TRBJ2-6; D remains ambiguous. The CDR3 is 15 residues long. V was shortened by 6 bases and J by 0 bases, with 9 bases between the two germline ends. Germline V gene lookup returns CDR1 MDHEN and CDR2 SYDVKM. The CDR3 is CASRTPSSGANVLTF. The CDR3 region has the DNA TGTGCCAGCAGAACTCCGAGCTCTGGGGCCAACGTCCTGACTTTC.

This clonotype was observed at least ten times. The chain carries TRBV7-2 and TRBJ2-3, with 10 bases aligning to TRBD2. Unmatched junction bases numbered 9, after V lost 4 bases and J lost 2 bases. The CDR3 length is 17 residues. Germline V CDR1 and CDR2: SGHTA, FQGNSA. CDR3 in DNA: TGTGCCAGCAGCTGGGGGCTAGCGGGAGTAGTCACAGATACGCAGTATTTT. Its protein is CASSWGLAGVVTDTQYF.

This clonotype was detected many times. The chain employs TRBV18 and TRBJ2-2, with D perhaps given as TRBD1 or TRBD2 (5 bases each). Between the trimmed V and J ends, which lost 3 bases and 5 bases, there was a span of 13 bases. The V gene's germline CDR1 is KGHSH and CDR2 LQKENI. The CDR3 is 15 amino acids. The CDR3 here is CASSPTGAGTGELFF. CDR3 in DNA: TGTGCCAGCTCACCGACCGGGGCAGGGACCGGGGAGCTGTTTTTT.

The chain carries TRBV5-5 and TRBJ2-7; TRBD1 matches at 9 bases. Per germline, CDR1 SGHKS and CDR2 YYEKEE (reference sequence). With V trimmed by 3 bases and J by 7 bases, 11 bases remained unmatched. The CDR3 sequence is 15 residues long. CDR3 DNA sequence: TGTGCCAGCAGCTCAATGACAGGGGGAACGCAAGAGCAGTACTTC. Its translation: CASSSMTGGTQEQYF.